The 30 T cell receptor beta chains below were found in one sample sequenced in a study of T cell responses to AZD1222 COVID-19 vaccine. Sequencing used immunoSEQ multiplex PCR; TCRdb keeps in-frame clones, though not all of them. Of fewer than 150,000 clones listed, roughly nine tenths are singletons. The source was peripheral blood, collected 28 days after the second AZD1222 dose. The receptors come from an adult who received the AZD1222 COVID-19 vaccine.

V is TRBV25-1 and J is TRBJ2-7; D is undetermined. With 1 base removed from V and 7 bases from J, the gap between germline ends came to 14 bases. The germline V gene encodes CDR1 MGHDK and CDR2 SYGVNS. This CDR3 has 14 amino acids. The CDR3 loop is CASSELDQMREQYF. In DNA, the CDR3 is TGTGCCAGCAGTGAATTGGACCAGATGAGGGAGCAGTACTTC.

This rearrangement joins TRBV28 to TRBJ2-2; 7 bases are a match to TRBD1. V shed 6 bases and J 5 bases; nucleotides not matched to a gene: 12. There are 16 residues in the CDR3. Per the germline V gene, CDR1 is MDHEN and CDR2 is SYDVKM. CDR3 DNA: TGTGCCAGCAGCGATCCCGGGACAGCCGGAACCGGGGAGCTGTTTTTT. Protein product: CASSDPGTAGTGELFF.

This sequence joins TRBV19 and TRBJ1-6; D gene ambiguous. Deletions cut 6 bases from V and 0 bases from J, with 12 bases between. CDR3 size: 16 residues. Germline lookup yields CDR1 LNHDA and CDR2 SQIVND (reference sequence). The CDR3 reads CASRGGQSSYNSPLHF. In DNA, the CDR3 is TGTGCCAGTAGAGGAGGGCAAAGCTCCTATAATTCACCCCTCCACTTT.

This chain links TRBV4-1 with TRBJ1-5, with TRBD1 as a possible D gene (5 bases). V shed 3 bases and J shed 1 base, with 13 bases lying between them. The CDR3 is 16 residues long. Germline assignment: CDR1 MGHRA and CDR2 YSYEKL. CDR3 nucleotide sequence: TGCGCCAGCAGCCAGCTTTGGGAGGGGAGCAATCAGCCCCAGCATTTT. The encoded protein is CASSQLWEGSNQPQHF.

The chain is built from TRBV28 and TRBJ2-3; TRBD2 might be the D (5 bases). The ends were cut back, 3 bases at V and 2 bases at J, with 12 bases in the middle. The CDR3 contains 15 residues. Germline CDR1 and CDR2: MDHEN and SYDVKM. Written as DNA, the CDR3 is TGTGCCAGCAGTTTGGAGCGGATCTCCACAGATACGCAGTATTTT. It specifies CASSLERISTDTQYF.

The chain joins TRBV9 to TRBJ2-5; D gene unclear. This CDR3 region has 13 residues. Trimming took off 0 bases at V and 1 base at J, with 4 bases between the two ends. Germline V gene sequence: CDR1 SGDLS, CDR2 YYNGEE. The CDR3 region is CASSVAVQETQYF. The DNA for the CDR3 is TGTGCCAGCAGCGTAGCGGTCCAAGAGACCCAGTACTTC.

The V call is TRBV5-6, the J call TRBJ2-5, with D uncertain. Trimming stripped 1 base from V and 5 bases from J, with 6 bases between. This CDR3 comprises 12 residues. Germline CDR1 is SGHDT and CDR2 is YYEEEE. The CDR3 loop reads CASSLSSETQYF. The CDR3 nucleotides read TGTGCCAGCAGCTTGTCGTCCGAGACCCAGTACTTC.

This clone was seen only once. The V call is TRBV29-1, the J call TRBJ1-2, with TRBD1 as a possible D gene (5 bases). CDR1 SQVTM and CDR2 ANQGSEA come from the germline V gene. The CDR3 has 14 residues. V was trimmed by 6 bases and J by 0 bases, leaving 14 bases between them. This CDR3 is CSVHSGAANYGYTF. CDR3 in DNA: TGCAGCGTACACTCCGGGGCAGCTAACTATGGCTACACCTTC.

The J gene is TRBJ1-1, the V gene TRBV18; perhaps TRBD1 as D (6 bases). The V gene lost 0 bases and the J gene lost 5 bases, with 13 bases spanning the gap. This CDR3 spans 15 amino acids. Germline CDR1 and CDR2: KGHSH and LQKENI. CDR3 DNA: TGTGCCAGCTCACCACCGATGGGGGCACTAACTGAAGCTTTCTTT. This gives the protein CASSPPMGALTEAFF.

This chain uses TRBV6-5 with TRBJ1-1, with 7 bases that match TRBD1. Germline values: CDR1 MNHEY, CDR2 SVGAGI. There are 13 residues in the CDR3. Trimming removed 5 bases from V and 10 bases from J; junction bases left unmatched: 10. The CDR3 region has the DNA TGTGCCAGCAGTCGAGACAGGGCCGGTGGAGCTTTCTTT. As protein: CASSRDRAGGAFF.

This chain connects TRBV27 to TRBJ2-7; tentative D call: TRBD2 (6 bases). The CDR3 is made up of 15 amino acids. Trimming left V 6 bases short and J 4 bases short, with 19 bases between. Germline loops: CDR1 MNHEY, CDR2 SMNVEV (reference sequence). The CDR3 reads CASRGRWAGPYEQYF. The DNA of the CDR3 is TGTGCCAGCAGGGGGAGGTGGGCTGGGCCGTACGAGCAGTACTTC.

This chain uses TRBV7-9 with TRBJ1-3; unclear D gene. Trimming stripped 11 bases from V and 2 bases from J, with 16 bases between. In germline, CDR1 is SEHNR, CDR2 FQNEAQ (reference sequence). The CDR3 sequence is 14 residues long. Written as DNA, the CDR3 is TGTGCCGTCGAAACCGGGCGGGCTGGAAACACCATATATTTT. Amino acid sequence: CAVETGRAGNTIYF.

As to this clone: The junction differs from germline at one of its ends, possibly a read error. The rearrangement uses TRBV7-9 and TRBJ1-2; D remains unclear. This CDR3 is built from 16 residues. Germline-derived CDR1 and CDR2 are SEHNR and FQNEAQ (reference sequence). The CDR3 is CASSLVEAPTNYGYSF. DNA for the CDR3: TGTGCCAGCAGCTTAGTTGAGGCCCCTACCAACTATGGCTACTCCTTC.

The chain couples TRBV27 to TRBJ2-7; 9 positions match TRBD2. The germline V gene encodes CDR1 MNHEY and CDR2 SMNVEV (reference sequence). The CDR3 length is 15 residues. The V gene end was trimmed by 6 bases and the J gene end by 0 bases; junction bases not matched to a gene: 6. The CDR3 region has the DNA TGTGCCAGCAGCGTCCGAGCGGGAGGCTCCTACGAGCAGTACTTC. Translated: CASSVRAGGSYEQYF.

The V call is TRBV27, the J call TRBJ1-2; 11 nucleotides align to TRBD1. After removal of 10 bases from V and 8 bases from J, the junction contained 18 bases not matched to a gene. The germline V gene encodes CDR1 MNHEY and CDR2 SMNVEV (reference sequence). This CDR3 region has 16 residues. The CDR3, as DNA: TGTGCCACCTCGGACAGGGGGCGCCTTGGGGAACCAGGCTACACCTTC. Translated, it gives CATSDRGRLGEPGYTF.

The chain has TRBV5-1 and TRBJ1-2; 8 nucleotides align to TRBD1. The V gene end was trimmed by 3 bases and the J gene end by 6 bases; junction bases not matched to a gene: 4. This CDR3 has 13 amino acids. Germline CDR1 and CDR2: SGHRS and YFSETQ. The CDR3 DNA reads as TGCGCCAGCAGCTCCAGGGGGCGCAATGGCTACACCTTC. Its protein product is CASSSRGRNGYTF. Based on the CDR3 plus reference TRBV5-1 and TRBJ1-2, the full variable domain is KAGVTQTPRYLIKTRGQQVTLSCSPISGHRSVSWYQQTPGQGLQFLFEYFSETQRNKGNFPGRFSGRQFSNSRSEMNVSTLELGDSALYLCASSSRGRNGYTFGSGTRLTVV.

CDR3 in amino acids: CASSTGDSAYTF. The CDR3 bases are TGTGCCAGTAGTACCGGGGACAGCGCCTACACCTTC. This rearrangement joins TRBV19 to TRBJ1-2; TRBD1 aligns across 7 bases. Per germline, CDR1 LNHDA and CDR2 SQIVND (reference sequence). Trimming took 4 bases from V and 10 from J; bases not matched to a gene: 6. CDR3 size: 12 residues.

V gene TRBV15 combines with J gene TRBJ1-1; D unresolved. The germline CDR1 and CDR2 sequences are LNHNV and YYDKDF (reference sequence). V was trimmed by 1 base and J by 5 bases, leaving 8 bases between them. The CDR3 length is 13 residues. DNA of the CDR3: TGTGCCACCAGCAGAGTCGAGTGGACTGAAGCTTTCTTT. Encoded protein: CATSRVEWTEAFF.

This clone has more than one count but fewer than ten. V gene TRBV3-1 (or the pseudogene TRBV3-2) combines with J gene TRBJ1-1; D gene uncertain. The germline V gene has CDR1 LGHDT and CDR2 YNNKEL (reference sequence). With 1 base removed from V and 3 bases from J, the gap between germline ends came to 6 bases. The CDR3 has 13 amino acids. The CDR3 region is CASSQVGYTEAFF. Written as DNA, the CDR3 is TGTGCCAGCAGCCAAGTTGGGTACACTGAAGCTTTCTTT.

The chain links TRBV6-5 to TRBJ1-1, with TRBD1 matching over 10 bases. The CDR3 spans 12 residues. V gave up 10 bases and J gave up 5 bases; unmatched junction bases: 4. Germline V gene data show CDR1 as MNHEY and CDR2 as SVGAGI. In nucleotides, the CDR3 is TGTGCCACCCGGACAGGGGGAACTGAAGCTTTCTTT. Translated: CATRTGGTEAFF.

Here the CDR3 DNA reads TGTGCCAGCAGTGAAGTCTTAGGGCCGGTCCAGACCTACGAGCAGTACGTC. This codes for CASSEVLGPVQTYEQYV. This chain links TRBV2 with TRBJ2-7; D ambiguous. The CDR3 totals 17 residues. Germline V gene data show CDR1 as SNHLY and CDR2 as FYNNEI. V gave up 1 base and J gave up 2 bases, with 18 bases separating them.

The V gene is TRBV5-1, the J gene TRBJ1-5; D is possibly TRBD1 (6 bases). V was clipped by 4 bases and J by 3 bases, with 14 bases between them. CDR1 SGHRS and CDR2 YFSETQ come from the germline V gene. The CDR3 is 15 amino acids. Written as DNA, the CDR3 is TGCGCCAGCAGCATGACAGGCGCTAACAATCAGCCCCAGCATTTT. It codes for CASSMTGANNQPQHF. Together with reference TRBV5-1 and TRBJ1-5, the CDR3 gives the full variable domain: KAGVTQTPRYLIKTRGQQVTLSCSPISGHRSVSWYQQTPGQGLQFLFEYFSETQRNKGNFPGRFSGRQFSNSRSEMNVSTLELGDSALYLCASSMTGANNQPQHFGDGTRLSIL.

This chain links TRBV5-8 with TRBJ2-7; 11 bases fit TRBD2. This CDR3 contains 14 residues. V shed 3 bases and J 2 bases; nucleotides not matched to a gene: 1. Germline lookup yields CDR1 SGHTS and CDR2 YDEGEE. In DNA form, the CDR3 reads TGTGCCAGCAGCTCGGGACTAGCGGCCTACGAGCAGTACTTC. Translated, it gives CASSSGLAAYEQYF.

Note on this clone: The junction departs from germline at one end; a sequencing error may be responsible. The chain recombines TRBV28 with TRBJ1-4; possibly TRBD1 for D (5 bases). CDR1 MDHEN and CDR2 SYDVKM come from the germline V gene. CDR3 length: 12 residues. This CDR3 reads CASSAIGDQPVF. The CDR3, as DNA: TGTGCCAGCAGTGCGATAGGGGATCAGCCGGTTTTT.

This chain connects TRBV18 to TRBJ1-5; TRBD1 aligns across 9 bases. V was clipped by 3 bases and J by 8 bases; unmatched bases: 8. The CDR3 has 15 residues. Germline CDR1 reads KGHSH; CDR2 reads LQKENI. CDR3 DNA: TGTGCCAGCTCACCCCCAACAGGGGGCAGGGAGCCCCAGCATTTT. Amino acid sequence: CASSPPTGGREPQHF.

The CDR3: CASSPRRAGYNEQFF. CDR3 DNA: TGTGCCAGCAGCCCACGGAGGGCTGGGTACAATGAGCAGTTCTTC. The J gene is TRBJ2-1, the V gene TRBV7-8; D is perhaps TRBD2 (6 bases). Trimming removed 5 bases at V and 4 bases at J, with 15 bases between. This CDR3 has 15 residues. Per the germline V gene, CDR1 is SGHVS and CDR2 is FQNEAQ.

Regarding this clone: An end of the junction differs from the germline gene, which may be a read error. The V call is TRBV7-7, the J call TRBJ1-1; no firm D call. Germline V gives CDR1 SSHAT, CDR2 FNYEAQ (reference sequence). The CDR3 runs to 16 residues. CDR3 in amino acids: CASSLLPLGGNTEAFF. In DNA, the CDR3 is TGTGCTAGCAGCTTACTTCCCCTTGGTGGGAACACTGAAGCTTTCTTT.

The rearrangement links TRBV19 to TRBJ2-3; 15 positions agree with TRBD2. Germline values: CDR1 LNHDA, CDR2 SQIVND (reference sequence). The CDR3 has 18 amino acids. With V trimmed by 4 bases and J by 0 bases, 5 bases remained unmatched. CDR3 nucleotide sequence: TGTGCCAGTAGTAGGACTAGCGGGAGGGGATCTAGCACAGATACGCAGTATTTT. Its translation: CASSRTSGRGSSTDTQYF.

The chain carries TRBV5-1 and TRBJ1-2; D call uncertain. V lost 2 bases and J lost 2, with 7 bases in between. Germline V gene lookup returns CDR1 SGHRS and CDR2 YFSETQ. This CDR3 spans 13 amino acids. CDR3 sequence reads: CASSFVENYGYTF. CDR3 nucleotide sequence: TGCGCCAGCAGCTTCGTAGAGAACTATGGCTACACCTTC.

J is TRBJ2-2 and V is TRBV7-2; TRBD2 aligns across 9 bases. Germline trimming cut 1 base from V and 4 bases from J; bases unmatched to any gene: 10. From germline, CDR1 is SGHTA and CDR2 FQGNSA. The CDR3 length is 18 residues. The CDR3 DNA follows: TGTGCCAGCAGCTTAGTAGCGGGGGTCCCGGGTAGCACCGGGGAGCTGTTTTTT. It codes for CASSLVAGVPGSTGELFF.